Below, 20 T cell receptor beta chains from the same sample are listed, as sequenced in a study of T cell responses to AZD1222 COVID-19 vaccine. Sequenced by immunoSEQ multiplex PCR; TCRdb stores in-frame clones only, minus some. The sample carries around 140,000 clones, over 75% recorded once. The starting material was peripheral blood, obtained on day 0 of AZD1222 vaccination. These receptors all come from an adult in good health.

The chain's CDR3 is CASSRVLRGGSGANVLTF. As DNA, the CDR3 is TGTGCCAGCAGTCGGGTACTGCGGGGGGGCTCTGGGGCCAACGTCCTGACTTTC. The V gene is TRBV6-6, the J gene TRBJ2-6; 9 nucleotides line up with TRBD2. The V and J ends lost 5 bases and 0 bases, in that order; junction bases with no gene match: 8. The CDR3 loop spans 18 amino acids. CDR1 is MNHNY and CDR2 is SVGAGI in the germline V gene (reference sequence).

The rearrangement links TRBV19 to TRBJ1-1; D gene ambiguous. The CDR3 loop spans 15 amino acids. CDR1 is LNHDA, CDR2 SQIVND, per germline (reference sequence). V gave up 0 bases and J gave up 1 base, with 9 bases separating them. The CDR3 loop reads CASSIDVEGNTEAFF. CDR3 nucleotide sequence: TGTGCCAGTAGTATAGACGTGGAAGGGAACACTGAAGCTTTCTTT.

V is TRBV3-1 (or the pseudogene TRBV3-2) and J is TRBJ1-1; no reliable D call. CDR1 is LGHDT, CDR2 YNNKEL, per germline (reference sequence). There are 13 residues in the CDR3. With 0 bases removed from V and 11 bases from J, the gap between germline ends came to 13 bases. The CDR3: CASSQEGIPRAFF. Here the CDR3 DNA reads TGTGCCAGCAGCCAAGAAGGGATCCCCCGGGCTTTCTTT.

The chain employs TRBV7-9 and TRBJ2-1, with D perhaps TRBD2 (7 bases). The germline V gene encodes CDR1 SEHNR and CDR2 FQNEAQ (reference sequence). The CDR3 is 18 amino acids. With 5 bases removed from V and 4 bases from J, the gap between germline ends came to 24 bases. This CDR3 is CASSPRGRGGTRYNEQFF. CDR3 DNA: TGTGCCAGCAGCCCCCGAGGGAGGGGCGGGACAAGGTACAATGAGCAGTTCTTC.

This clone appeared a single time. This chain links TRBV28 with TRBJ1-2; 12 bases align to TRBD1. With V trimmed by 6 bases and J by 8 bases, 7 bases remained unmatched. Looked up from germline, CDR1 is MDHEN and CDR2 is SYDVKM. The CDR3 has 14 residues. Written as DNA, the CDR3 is TGTGCCAGCAGCAGGGGACAGGGGGCGGGAGGCTACACCTTC. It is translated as CASSRGQGAGGYTF.

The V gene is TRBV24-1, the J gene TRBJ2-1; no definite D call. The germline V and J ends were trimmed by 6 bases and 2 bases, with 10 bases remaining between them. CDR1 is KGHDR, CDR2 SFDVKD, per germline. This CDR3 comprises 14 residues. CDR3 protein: CATSRQGPYNEQFF. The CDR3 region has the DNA TGTGCCACCAGTAGACAAGGCCCCTACAATGAGCAGTTCTTC.

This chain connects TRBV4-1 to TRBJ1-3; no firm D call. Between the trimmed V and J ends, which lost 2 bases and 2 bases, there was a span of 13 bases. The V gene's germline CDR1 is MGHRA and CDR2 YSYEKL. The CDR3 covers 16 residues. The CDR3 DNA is TGCGCCAGCAGCCAAAGCGGCGGTAGGGCTGGAAACACCATATATTTT. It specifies CASSQSGGRAGNTIYF.

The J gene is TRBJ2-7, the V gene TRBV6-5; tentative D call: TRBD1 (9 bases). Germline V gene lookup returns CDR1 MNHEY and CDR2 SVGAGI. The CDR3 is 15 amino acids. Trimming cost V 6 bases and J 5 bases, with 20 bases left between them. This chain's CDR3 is CASSGGDREVHEQYF. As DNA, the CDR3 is TGTGCCAGCAGCGGGGGGGACAGGGAAGTCCACGAGCAGTACTTC.

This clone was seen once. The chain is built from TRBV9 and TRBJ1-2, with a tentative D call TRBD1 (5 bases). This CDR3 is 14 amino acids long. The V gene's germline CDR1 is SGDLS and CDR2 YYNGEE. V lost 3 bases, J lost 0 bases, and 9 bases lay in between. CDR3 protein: CASSEGLTNYGYTF. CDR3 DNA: TGTGCCAGCAGCGAGGGACTGACTAACTATGGCTACACCTTC.

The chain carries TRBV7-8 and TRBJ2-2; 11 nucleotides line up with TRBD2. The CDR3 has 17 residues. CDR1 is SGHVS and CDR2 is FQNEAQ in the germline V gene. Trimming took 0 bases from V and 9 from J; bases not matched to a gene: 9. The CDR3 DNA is TGTGCCAGCAGCTTAGCCGCTAATGGACTAGCGGGTCGGGAGCTGTTTTTT. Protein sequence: CASSLAANGLAGRELFF. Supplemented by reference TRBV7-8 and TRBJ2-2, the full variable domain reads GAGVSQSPRYKVAKRGQDVALRCDPISGHVSLFWYQQALGQGPEFLTYFQNEAQLDKSGLPSDRFFAERPEGSVSTLKIQRTQQEDSAVYLCASSLAANGLAGRELFFGEGSRLTVL.

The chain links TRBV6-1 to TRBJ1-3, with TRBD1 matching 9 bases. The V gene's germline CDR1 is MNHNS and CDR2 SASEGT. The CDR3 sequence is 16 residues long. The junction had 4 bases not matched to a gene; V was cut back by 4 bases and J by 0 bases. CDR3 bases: TGTGCCAGCAGTGGGACAGGGGCGAGCTCTGGAAACACCATATATTTT. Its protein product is CASSGTGASSGNTIYF.

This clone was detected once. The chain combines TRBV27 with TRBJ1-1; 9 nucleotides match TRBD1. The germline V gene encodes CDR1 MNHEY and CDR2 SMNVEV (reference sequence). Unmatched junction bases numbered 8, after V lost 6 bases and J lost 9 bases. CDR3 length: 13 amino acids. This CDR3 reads CASRGTGSRQAFF. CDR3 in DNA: TGTGCCAGCAGGGGGACAGGGTCCCGACAAGCTTTCTTT.

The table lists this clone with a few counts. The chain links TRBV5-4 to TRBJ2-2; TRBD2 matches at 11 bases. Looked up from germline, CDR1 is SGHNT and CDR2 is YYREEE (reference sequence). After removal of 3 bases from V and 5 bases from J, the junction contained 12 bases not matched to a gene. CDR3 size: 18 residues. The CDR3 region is CASSYISGGAFRTGELFF. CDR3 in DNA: TGTGCCAGCAGCTACATTAGCGGGGGGGCCTTTAGGACCGGGGAGCTGTTTTTT.

CDR3 sequence: CASRMAAGTVSPLHF. CDR3 sequence (DNA): TGTGCCAGCAGGATGGCCGCCGGGACGGTTTCACCCCTCCACTTT. The rearrangement joins TRBV2 to TRBJ1-6, with D perhaps TRBD1 (5 bases). Trimming left V 6 bases short and J 9 bases short, with 18 bases between. CDR1 is SNHLY and CDR2 is FYNNEI in the germline V gene. The CDR3 covers 15 residues.

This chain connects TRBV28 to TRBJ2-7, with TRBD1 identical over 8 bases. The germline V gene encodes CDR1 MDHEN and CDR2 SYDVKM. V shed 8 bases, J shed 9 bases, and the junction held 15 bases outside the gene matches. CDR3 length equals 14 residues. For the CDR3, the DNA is TGTGCCAGCGGATTTGCCCGGGACAGGATGGGGCAGTACTTC. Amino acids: CASGFARDRMGQYF.

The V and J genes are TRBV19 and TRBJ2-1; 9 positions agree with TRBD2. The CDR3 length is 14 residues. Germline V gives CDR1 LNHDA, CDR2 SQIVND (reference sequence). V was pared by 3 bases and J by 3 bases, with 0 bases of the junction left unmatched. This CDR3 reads CASSMREGYNEQFF. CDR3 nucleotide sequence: TGTGCCAGTAGTATGCGGGAGGGCTACAATGAGCAGTTCTTC.

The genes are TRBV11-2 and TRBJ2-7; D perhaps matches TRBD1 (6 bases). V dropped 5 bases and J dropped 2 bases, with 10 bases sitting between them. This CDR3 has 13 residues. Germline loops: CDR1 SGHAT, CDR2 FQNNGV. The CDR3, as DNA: TGTGCCAGCAGCGCGGACAGTCCCTACGAGCAGTACTTC. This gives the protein CASSADSPYEQYF. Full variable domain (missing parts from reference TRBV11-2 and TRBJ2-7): EAGVAQSPRYKIIEKRQSVAFWCNPISGHATLYWYQQILGQGPKLLIQFQNNGVVDDSQLPKDRFSAERLKGVDSTLKIQPAKLEDSAVYLCASSADSPYEQYFGPGTRLTVT.

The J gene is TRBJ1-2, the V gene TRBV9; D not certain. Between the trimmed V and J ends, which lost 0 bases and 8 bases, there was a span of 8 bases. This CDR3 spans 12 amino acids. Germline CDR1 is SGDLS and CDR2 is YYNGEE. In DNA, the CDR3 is TGTGCCAGCAGCGTAGATTCCGGGGGCTACACCTTC. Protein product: CASSVDSGGYTF.

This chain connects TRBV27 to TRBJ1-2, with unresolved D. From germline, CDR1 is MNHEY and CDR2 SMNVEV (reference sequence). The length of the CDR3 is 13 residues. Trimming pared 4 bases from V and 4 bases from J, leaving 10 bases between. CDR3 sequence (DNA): TGTGCCAGCAGTTCGAACAGCCCCTATGGCTACACCTTC. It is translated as CASSSNSPYGYTF.

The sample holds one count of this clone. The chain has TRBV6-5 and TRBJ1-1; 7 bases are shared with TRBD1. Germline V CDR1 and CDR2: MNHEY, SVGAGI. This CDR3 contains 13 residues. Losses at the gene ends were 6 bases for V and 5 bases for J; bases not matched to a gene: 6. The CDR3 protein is CASRRQGGTEAFF. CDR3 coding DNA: TGTGCCAGCAGGCGACAGGGCGGAACTGAAGCTTTCTTT.